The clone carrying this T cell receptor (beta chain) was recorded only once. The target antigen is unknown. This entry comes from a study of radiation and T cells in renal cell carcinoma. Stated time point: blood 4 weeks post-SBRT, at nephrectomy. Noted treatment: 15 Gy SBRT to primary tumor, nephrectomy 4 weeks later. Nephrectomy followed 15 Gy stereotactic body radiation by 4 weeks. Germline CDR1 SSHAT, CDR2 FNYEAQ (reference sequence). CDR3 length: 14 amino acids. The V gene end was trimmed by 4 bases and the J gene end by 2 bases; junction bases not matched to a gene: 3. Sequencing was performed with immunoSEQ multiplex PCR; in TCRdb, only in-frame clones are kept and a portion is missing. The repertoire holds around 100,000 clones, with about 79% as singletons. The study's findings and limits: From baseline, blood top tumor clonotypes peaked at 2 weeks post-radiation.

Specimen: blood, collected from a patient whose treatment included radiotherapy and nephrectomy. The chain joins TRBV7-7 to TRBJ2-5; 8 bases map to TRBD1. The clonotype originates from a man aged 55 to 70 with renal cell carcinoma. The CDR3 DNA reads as TGTGCCAGCAGCTCCAGGGGGCATCAAGAGACCCAGTACTTC. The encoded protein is CASSSRGHQETQYF.